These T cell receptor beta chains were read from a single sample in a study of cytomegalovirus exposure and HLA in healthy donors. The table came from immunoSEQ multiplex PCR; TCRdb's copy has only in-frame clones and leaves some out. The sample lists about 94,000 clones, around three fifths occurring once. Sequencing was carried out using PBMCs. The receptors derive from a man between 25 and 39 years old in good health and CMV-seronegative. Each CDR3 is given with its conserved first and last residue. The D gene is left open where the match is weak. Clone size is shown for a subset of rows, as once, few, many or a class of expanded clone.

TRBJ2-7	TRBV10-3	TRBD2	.	TGTGCCATCAGTGGGAGCGGGAGGGCCCTCGAGCAGTACTTC	CAISGSGRALEQYF
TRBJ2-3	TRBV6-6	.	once	TGTGCCAGCAGTTACGGAGTAAACACAGATACGCAGTATTTT	CASSYGVNTDTQYF
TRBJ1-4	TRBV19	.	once	TGTGCCAGTAGGACGGGGGACCTCAATGAAAAACTGTTTTTT	CASRTGDLNEKLFF
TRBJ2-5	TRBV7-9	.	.	TGTGCCAGCATACAAGGGGATGGAGAGACCCAGTACTTC	CASIQGDGETQYF
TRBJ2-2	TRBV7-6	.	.	TGTGCCAGCAGCTTACCTTTCGCCGGGGAGCTGTTTTTT	CASSLPFAGELFF
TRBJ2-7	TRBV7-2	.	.	TGTGCCAGCAGCTCTTTAAACGAGCAGTACTTC	CASSSLNEQYF
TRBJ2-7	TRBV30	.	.	TGTGCCTGGAGTACGATTTACAGGGATCGCCACGAGCAGTACTTC	CAWSTIYRDRHEQYF
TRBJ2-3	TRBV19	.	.	TGTGCCAGTAGTGGGGGGGACAGGTTTATCGGAGATACGCAGTATTTT	CASSGGDRFIGDTQYF
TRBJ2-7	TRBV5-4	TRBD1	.	TGTGCCAGCAGCTCCGGACAGGCATACTCCTACGAGCAGTACTTC	CASSSGQAYSYEQYF
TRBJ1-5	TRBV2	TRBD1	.	TGTGCCAGCACCGGGACAGGGAATCAGCCCCAGCATTTT	CASTGTGNQPQHF
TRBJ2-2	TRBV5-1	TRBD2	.	TGCGCCAGCAGCCCCGGACTAGCGGGCCCCACGACCGGGGAGCTGTTTTTT	CASSPGLAGPTTGELFF
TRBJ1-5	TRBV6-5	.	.	TGTGCCAGCAGCCCCGCAGGGTCGGTAGGGCCCCAGCATTTT	CASSPAGSVGPQHF
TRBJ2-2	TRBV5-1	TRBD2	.	TGCGCCAGCAGCTTGGCCCTGTTAGCGGGAGGGGGAGCGACCGGGGAGCTGTTTTTT	CASSLALLAGGGATGELFF
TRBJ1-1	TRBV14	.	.	TGTGCCAGCAGCCAAGACGGCACTGAAGCTTTCTTT	CASSQDGTEAFF
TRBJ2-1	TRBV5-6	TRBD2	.	TGTGCCAGCAGCTGGACGGGGGGGGATGAGCAGTTCTTC	CASSWTGGDEQFF
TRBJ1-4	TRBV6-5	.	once	TGTGCCAGCAGTCGACAGGTTGCTAATGAAAAACTGTTTTTT	CASSRQVANEKLFF